This T cell receptor (beta chain) originates from a study of blood T cell repertoires in COVID-19. The wider study: The origin of the acute and convalescent COVID-19 samples was the United States, Italy and Spain.

In the original analysis: Amplifying reference gene primers gave estimates of nucleated cell counts. The data were produced by immunoSEQ multiplex PCR, yet TCRdb's version contains in-frame clones alone and is incomplete. V, J and clone size derive from that table, while D and trimming were established from the DNA sequence. Of about 230,000 clones in the sample, 85% to 90% are singletons; the top ten hold around a tenth. The sequence was collected from a man aged 45 to 65 with COVID-19, enrolled during active disease. What was sequenced was peripheral blood.

In DNA form, the CDR3 reads TGTGCCAGCAGTTTATCTAGGACAGGGAGTGGCTACACCTTC. Its protein is CASSLSRTGSGYTF. The chain carries TRBV27 and TRBJ1-2, with 8 bases identical to TRBD1. In germline, CDR1 is MNHEY, CDR2 SMNVEV (reference sequence). The CDR3 extends over 14 amino acids. V was clipped by 0 bases and J by 7 bases; unmatched bases: 4.